A single T cell receptor beta chain is shown here with its context. Its antigen specificity is not known. The input lacks base qualities; no much larger clone sits a single base away. The donors were included in the validation cohort of 90 to 150 subjects, a group kept apart from the approximately 690-subject first cohort. The sample comes from a study of cytomegalovirus exposure and HLA in healthy donors listed by TCRdb under 2017. The study in broad terms: According to a later analysis, the 120 or so validation repertoires were produced on the same platform as the roughly 720 repertoires of the first cohort. A separate validation cohort of about 110 different subjects was used in addition to the approximately 670-subject first cohort. The study aimed to test whether signatures of past pathogen exposure could be identified by cataloging public T cell receptors. The study combined high-throughput TCR immunosequencing, statistical association of individual TCRs with disease status, and machine learning to predict cytomegalovirus infection status. The study at large found these results: In a later analysis, TCRs clustered in the first cohort were found to also tend to co-occur in the 120 or so validation repertoires, with roughly 93% of cluster scores above 0. A few of the identified cytomegalovirus-associated TCR beta chains were confirmed in vitro to be specific for cytomegalovirus antigens. In both the original and validation cohorts, the classifier was reported to diagnose cytomegalovirus status with high specificity and sensitivity. In the study, about 150 TCR beta chains were listed as associated with cytomegalovirus. Most TCR sequences were seen in very few donors, while some public TCRs were found in many individuals. The validation cohort had no HLA typing available for a later analysis, so co-occurrence within that cohort was assessed over all 110 or so repertoires. According to the authors, the approach could potentially be generalized to other disease states and immunological phenotypes.

Taken from cysteine to phenylalanine, the CDR3 has 14 residues. The kept DNA is CDR3 alone, 42 bases in frame from the first base. The V end loses 1 base and the J end loses 2 bases, and a stretch of 10 bases separates them. CDR1 and CDR2 were assigned from the germline V gene (reference sequence) as GTSNPN and SVGIG. Library prep was done by the immunoSEQ multiplex PCR assay. The authors' analysis ran thus. A statistical classification framework was developed to diagnose cytomegalovirus status using the catalog of TCR beta chain sequences. In its TCRdb copy, this immuneACCESS table keeps in-frame sequences only and misses some clones. Where compared with another copy, unresolved V genes explain less than half of these, and the others have no known cause. Clonal size and the V and J genes are those of that table, whereas D and trimming came from the DNA. In all, the sample holds approximately 150,000 clones, and roughly 86% of those were seen once. The ten most abundant clones make up 4.5% of the sample.

The rearrangement joined TRBV30 to TRBJ2-3; perhaps TRBD2 is the D gene, with 6 bases matching. This TCR came from a young man in good health and CMV-seropositive. Sequenced: PBMCs. The CDR3 in this case is CAWSASVHTDTQYF. Here is the DNA: TGTGCCTGGAGTGCTAGCGTACACACAGATACGCAGTATTTT.